This is a list of T cell receptor beta chains from one sample in a study of control samples from healthy donors and cancer patients. Profiled with immunoSEQ multiplex PCR; TCRdb holds only in-frame clones, not every one. The profile covers approximately 100,000 clones, with approximately 92% appearing a single time and less than 3.5% taken by the ten largest. The sample consisted of blood. These receptor sequences come from a human donor in good health. The donor label of this sample is uncertain. Both conserved end residues are trimmed from each CDR3. Fields, in order: J gene, clone size, V gene, CDR3 protein. A row's size may be missing; if present it is once, few, many or a size class.

TRBJ2-4 - TRBV11-2 ASSQGNIQY
TRBJ1-3 - TRBV5-1 ASSLAGHGNTIY
TRBJ1-2 once TRBV28 ASSTDRGLVGYT
TRBJ1-1 - TRBV6-5 ASSYPGNTEAF
TRBJ2-2 few TRBV28 ASSPARGNTGELF
TRBJ2-5 - TRBV7-2 ASSLVFRGGLQETQY
TRBJ1-4 - TRBV28 ASSLPGDLEKLF
TRBJ1-2 - TRBV5-5 ASSSLDTLIYGYT
TRBJ2-1 - TRBV5-4 ASSSAWDYNEQF
TRBJ2-7 - TRBV6-5 ASSYSLQVSYEQY